The 22 T cell receptor beta chains listed next were all sequenced from one sample in a study of blood T cell repertoires in COVID-19 (dated by TCRdb to 2020 to 2021). The protocol used for the library was the immunoSEQ multiplex PCR assay. In its TCRdb copy, this immuneACCESS table keeps in-frame sequences only and misses some clones. Where compared with another copy, unresolved V genes explain less than half of these, and the others have no known cause. Within this sample are some 340,000 clones, with 90% to 95% of them counted one time only. Around 3.9% of the sample is held by the ten biggest clonotypes. Sequenced sample: PBMCs or T cells enriched from blood (not recorded which). The receptors were gathered from a woman aged 30 to 39 who had been exposed to COVID-19.

This clone appeared once. The V and J genes are TRBV7-2 and TRBJ2-7; TRBD2 might be the D (5 bases). The germline V gene encodes CDR1 SGHTA and CDR2 FQGNSA. Trimming took 4 bases from V and 7 from J, leaving 14 bases between them. The CDR3 runs 13 residues. The CDR3 loop reads CASSSSSRGEQYF. The CDR3 DNA reads as TGTGCCAGCAGCTCCTCGAGTCGGGGTGAGCAGTACTTC. The full variable domain, its missing parts supplied by reference TRBV7-2 and TRBJ2-7, is GAGVSQSPSNKVTEKGKDVELRCDPISGHTALYWYRQSLGQGLEFLIYFQGNSAPDKSGLPSDRFSAERTGGSVSTLTIQRTQQEDSAVYLCASSSSSRGEQYFGPGTRLTVT.

The chain combines TRBV7-9 with TRBJ1-5; D might be TRBD1 (6 bases). Germline assignment: CDR1 SEHNR and CDR2 FQNEAQ (reference sequence). CDR3 length equals 13 residues. V was clipped by 6 bases and J by 5 bases, with 11 bases between them. CDR3 sequence (DNA): TGTGCCAGCAGAGCAGGGGTAGATCAGCCCCAGCATTTT. Translated: CASRAGVDQPQHF.

Worth noting for this clone: The same CDR3 also results from other DNA sequences found in this sample. CDR3 sequence: CASSQVGGPNTEAFF. CDR3 nucleotides: TGTGCCAGCAGCCAAGTTGGCGGGCCGAACACTGAAGCTTTCTTT. The rearrangement links TRBV3-1 (or the pseudogene TRBV3-2) to TRBJ1-1; no clear D. V was clipped by 1 base and J by 1 base, with 10 bases between them. The CDR3 has 15 amino acids. Germline-derived CDR1 and CDR2 are LGHDT and YNNKEL (reference sequence).

The chain joins TRBV3-1 (or the pseudogene TRBV3-2) to TRBJ1-3; D unresolved. The CDR3 is 14 residues long. Germline assignment: CDR1 LGHDT and CDR2 YNNKEL (reference sequence). Deletions cut 2 bases from V and 2 bases from J, with 7 bases between. DNA of the CDR3: TGTGCCAGCAGCCAAACATCCCCTGGAAACACCATATATTTT. This codes for CASSQTSPGNTIYF.

This clone has a single count. V usage is TRBV6-5 and J usage is TRBJ2-5, with D perhaps TRBD2 (6 bases). The V and J ends lost 7 bases and 9 bases respectively, with 12 bases between them. The CDR3 runs to 11 residues. Per the germline V gene, CDR1 is MNHEY and CDR2 is SVGAGI. CDR3 in DNA: TGTGCCAGCACGGGACTCGAGGCCCAGTACTTC. This codes for CASTGLEAQYF.

The chain employs TRBV2 and TRBJ2-3; TRBD1 matches 7 bases. The junction had 7 bases not matched to a gene; V was cut back by 3 bases and J by 4 bases. Germline V gene sequence: CDR1 SNHLY, CDR2 FYNNEI. The CDR3 sequence is 15 residues long. CDR3 DNA: TGTGCCAGCAGTGAGGCACCCAGGGGGTCAGATACGCAGTATTTT. Translated, it gives CASSEAPRGSDTQYF.

The gene calls are TRBV2 and TRBJ2-3; 9 bases fit TRBD2. CDR3 size: 16 residues. Germline loops: CDR1 SNHLY, CDR2 FYNNEI. V was clipped by 2 bases and J by 4 bases; unmatched bases: 7. The CDR3 region has the DNA TGTGCCAGCAGTGAAAGGGGCGGGGGGGCCCCAGATACGCAGTATTTT. Amino acid sequence: CASSERGGGAPDTQYF.

The rearrangement joins TRBV5-5 to TRBJ1-3; the D gene is possibly TRBD1 (5 bases). The CDR3 totals 14 residues. V was clipped by 0 bases and J by 3 bases, with 7 bases between them. Germline lookup yields CDR1 SGHKS and CDR2 YYEKEE (reference sequence). CDR3 coding DNA: TGTGCCAGCAGCTTGGGGAGGGGTGGAAACACCATATATTTT. It translates to CASSLGRGGNTIYF.

This sequence joins TRBV6-2 or TRBV6-3 and TRBJ1-2; a weak D match, TRBD1 (6 bases). Germline loops: CDR1 MNHEY, CDR2 SVGEGT. The CDR3 is 14 residues long. V gave up 0 bases and J gave up 4 bases, with 9 bases separating them. The CDR3: CASSYSGQVYGYTF. DNA of the CDR3: TGTGCCAGCAGTTACTCGGGACAAGTCTATGGCTACACCTTC.

There are a few counts of this clone. The chain combines TRBV2 with TRBJ1-5; no firm D call. The CDR3 runs to 13 residues. V lost 8 bases, J lost 7 bases, and 15 bases lay in between. CDR1 and CDR2 (germline): SNHLY, FYNNEI. The CDR3 loop reads CASEEVRRQPQHF. CDR3 in DNA: TGTGCCAGCGAAGAGGTCCGGAGACAGCCCCAGCATTTT.

The CDR3 sequence: CASRTGMGYGYTF. The CDR3 nucleotides read TGTGCCAGCAGGACAGGGATGGGCTATGGCTACACCTTC. V usage is TRBV27 and J usage is TRBJ1-2, with 7 bases lining up with TRBD1. CDR1 is MNHEY and CDR2 is SMNVEV in the germline V gene (reference sequence). J gave up 4 bases and V 6 bases, and 5 bases lay outside the gene matches. This CDR3 has 13 residues.

This chain connects TRBV6-5 to TRBJ2-7; 9 bases are a match to TRBD2. J lost 4 bases, V lost 7 bases, and 8 bases had no gene match. The CDR3 runs 14 residues. Germline values: CDR1 MNHEY, CDR2 SVGAGI. CDR3 in amino acids: CASKKRGAIYEQYF. CDR3 in DNA: TGTGCCAGCAAGAAGCGGGGGGCAATATACGAGCAGTACTTC.

V and J are TRBV3-1 (or the pseudogene TRBV3-2) and TRBJ1-2; D uncertain. Germline V CDR1 and CDR2: LGHDT, YNNKEL (reference sequence). The V end lost 0 bases, the J end lost 6 bases, and 26 bases lay between the germline ends. The CDR3 totals 19 residues. The CDR3 DNA reads as TGTGCCAGCAGCCAAGATATCCGCAGGTTTGGTTCCGGCCACGATGGCTACACCTTC. Its translation is CASSQDIRRFGSGHDGYTF.

This sequence joins TRBV15 and TRBJ2-3, with D uncertain. The CDR3 spans 15 residues. With 0 bases removed from V and 6 bases from J, the gap between germline ends came to 13 bases. The germline V gene has CDR1 LNHNV and CDR2 YYDKDF (reference sequence). CDR3 in DNA: TGTGCCACCAGCAGAGATCTAGGAAGGTCGGATACGCAGTATTTT. The encoded protein is CATSRDLGRSDTQYF.

The chain recombines TRBV4-2 with TRBJ2-7; 8 bases match TRBD2. The V gene end was trimmed by 2 bases and the J gene end by 1 base; junction bases not matched to a gene: 10. CDR3 length: 17 amino acids. The germline gives CDR1 LGHNA, CDR2 YNFKEQ. The DNA for the CDR3 is TGTGCCAGCAGCCAACCCCCGGGACTAGGGGCGTCCTACGAGCAGTACTTC. This translates into CASSQPPGLGASYEQYF.

The rearrangement joins TRBV7-8 to TRBJ1-2; perhaps TRBD1 as D (5 bases). The CDR3 is 13 residues long. The V gene's germline CDR1 is SGHVS and CDR2 FQNEAQ. V was cut by 4 bases and J by 3 bases, with 9 bases left in between. In DNA, the CDR3 is TGTGCCAGCAGCTGGGGGGTAGACTATGGCTACACCTTC. Its translation: CASSWGVDYGYTF.

The V and J genes are TRBV11-2 and TRBJ1-2; 7 bases are a match to TRBD1. Unmatched junction bases numbered 4, after V lost 5 bases and J lost 7 bases. Germline loops: CDR1 SGHAT, CDR2 FQNNGV. CDR3 size: 12 residues. The CDR3 bases are TGTGCCAGCAGCGGCGACAGGGCTGGCTACACCTTC. Its protein product is CASSGDRAGYTF.

The rearrangement links TRBV6-5 to TRBJ1-5, with 9 bases lining up with TRBD1. Germline V gives CDR1 MNHEY, CDR2 SVGAGI. The junction had 8 bases not matched to a gene; V was cut back by 4 bases and J by 7 bases. The CDR3 spans 15 residues. CDR3 loop: CASSSSGQGGQPQHF. DNA for the CDR3: TGTGCCAGCAGTTCCTCGGGACAGGGCGGACAGCCCCAGCATTTT.

This clone showed up just a few times. The chain recombines TRBV12-3 or TRBV12-4 with TRBJ1-2; weak D call: TRBD1 (6 bases). This CDR3 is 13 amino acids long. The V end was cut by 8 bases, the J end by 3 bases, with 13 bases between. The CDR3 is CASGTGLDYGYTF. For the CDR3, the DNA is TGTGCCAGCGGAACAGGGTTAGACTATGGCTACACCTTC.

The CDR3 spells CASSDPVGQGGFSTDTQYF. The CDR3, as DNA: TGCGCCAGCAGTGACCCCGTAGGGCAGGGGGGATTTAGCACAGATACGCAGTATTTT. The chain joins TRBV10-2 to TRBJ2-3, with a possible D match to TRBD1 (7 bases). The germline V and J ends were trimmed by 3 bases and 0 bases, with 22 bases remaining between them. Germline CDR1 and CDR2: WSHSY and SAAADI. The CDR3 sequence is 19 residues long.

V usage is TRBV11-2 and J usage is TRBJ2-1; D not certain. V lost 2 bases and J lost 3, with 5 bases in between. This CDR3 comprises 13 residues. CDR1 is SGHAT and CDR2 is FQNNGV in the germline V gene. CDR3 residues: CASSLSSYNEQFF. The CDR3 coding sequence is TGTGCCAGCAGCTTATCCAGCTACAATGAGCAGTTCTTC.

This sequence joins TRBV14 and TRBJ2-3; 9 bases are a match to TRBD2. There are 17 residues in the CDR3. Germline lookup yields CDR1 SGHDN and CDR2 FVKESK. J gave up 0 bases and V 3 bases, and 7 bases lay outside the gene matches. The CDR3 reads CASSQWRGGRSTDTQYF. The CDR3, as DNA: TGTGCCAGCAGCCAGTGGCGGGGGGGTAGGAGCACAGATACGCAGTATTTT.